A single sample gave rise to the 14 T cell receptor beta chains below, sequenced in a study of Ad26.COV2.S vaccination and SARS-CoV-2 variants. Treatment of the sample: around 19 received Ad26.COV2.S at low or high dose, single or two shots; about five received placebo; per-sample allocation not given. Repertoires come from day 63 after the first vaccine or placebo injection. Assay: immunoSEQ multiplex PCR; the TCRdb copy retains only in-frame clones and omits some. The sample contains 440,000 or so clones, around 91% of which appear only once. The sequencing used peripheral blood, collected in a trial of Ad26.COV2.S vaccine versus placebo. These receptors originate from a person between 18 and 65 years old who received the Ad26.COV2.S COVID-19 vaccine or a placebo.

This chain joins TRBV4-3 and TRBJ2-7; D might be TRBD2 (6 bases). CDR1 is LGHNA, CDR2 YSLEER, per germline. Trimming removed 4 bases from V and 4 bases from J, with 14 bases in between. The CDR3 is 14 amino acids. The CDR3 nucleotides are TGCGCCAGCAGCCCCCGGGACGGGGGATACGAGCAGTACTTC. Amino acid sequence: CASSPRDGGYEQYF.

The V and J genes are TRBV4-1 and TRBJ1-2, with D uncertain. With 0 bases removed from V and 10 bases from J, the gap between germline ends came to 15 bases. Germline CDR1 MGHRA, CDR2 YSYEKL. The CDR3 is 14 amino acids. The CDR3 loop is CASSQDVTVMDYTF. In nucleotides, the CDR3 is TGCGCCAGCAGCCAAGATGTAACAGTTATGGACTACACCTTC.

This clone was recorded a few times. V is TRBV28 and J is TRBJ2-7; D ambiguous. The CDR3 has 13 amino acids. Germline V CDR1 and CDR2: MDHEN, SYDVKM. Trimming cost V 7 bases and J 3 bases, with 13 bases left between them. The CDR3 bases are TGTGCCAGCACCTCCCCCGACCACTACGAGCAGTACTTC. The encoded protein is CASTSPDHYEQYF.

This chain uses TRBV13 with TRBJ1-1; D might be TRBD1 (6 bases). The CDR3 is made up of 14 amino acids. Germline V gene sequence: CDR1 PRHDT, CDR2 FYEKMQ (reference sequence). The ends were cut back, 4 bases at V and 7 bases at J, with 16 bases in the middle. The CDR3: CASSSPRGGNEAFF. In nucleotides, the CDR3 is TGTGCCAGCAGCTCCCCGAGAGGGGGGAATGAAGCTTTCTTT.

The chain recombines TRBV29-1 with TRBJ2-3, with D possibly matching TRBD2 (6 bases). The germline V and J ends were trimmed by 4 bases and 3 bases, with 17 bases remaining between them. CDR3 length equals 15 residues. CDR1 is SQVTM, CDR2 ANQGSEA, per germline. Here the CDR3 reads CSVGGRRTKTDTQYF. The CDR3 bases are TGCAGCGTTGGGGGCCGCCGGACTAAGACAGATACGCAGTATTTT.

The rearrangement uses TRBV19 and TRBJ2-6, with D unclear. Germline values: CDR1 LNHDA, CDR2 SQIVND (reference sequence). The CDR3 contains 14 residues. V gave up 7 bases and J gave up 0 bases, with 7 bases separating them. CDR3 nucleotide sequence: TGTGCCAGTATGAAGGGCTCTGGGGCCAACGTCCTGACTTTC. Its translation: CASMKGSGANVLTF.

This clone was recorded only once. The CDR3 loop is CASSEGLAGGFTGELFF. The DNA of the CDR3 is TGCGCCAGCAGCGAGGGACTAGCGGGAGGGTTCACCGGGGAGCTGTTTTTT. The V and J genes are TRBV5-1 and TRBJ2-2; 16 positions match TRBD2. V lost 4 bases and J lost 4; bases outside the gene matches: 4. Germline assignment: CDR1 SGHRS and CDR2 YFSETQ. The CDR3 contains 17 residues.

V and J are TRBV7-6 and TRBJ2-7, with TRBD2 matching 9 bases. Germline V gene lookup returns CDR1 SGHVS and CDR2 FNYEAQ. The trim removed 5 bases at V and 2 bases at J, leaving 13 bases unmatched. The CDR3 covers 17 residues. The CDR3 loop reads CASSPQGPAGGTYEQYF. The CDR3 DNA sequence: TGTGCCAGCAGCCCTCAGGGGCCAGCGGGAGGTACCTACGAGCAGTACTTC.

The chain carries TRBV2 and TRBJ1-4, with a weak D call TRBD1 (5 bases). Trimming pared 6 bases from V and 7 bases from J, leaving 12 bases between. The CDR3 runs 13 residues. The germline V gene has CDR1 SNHLY and CDR2 FYNNEI. This chain's CDR3 is CASSLGRGEKLFF. The CDR3 DNA is TGTGCCAGCAGCTTGGGGCGGGGTGAAAAACTGTTTTTT.

This sequence joins TRBV7-2 and TRBJ1-1, with D uncertain. Germline CDR1 reads SGHTA; CDR2 reads FQGNSA. The V end lost 5 bases, the J end lost 1 base, and 8 bases lay between the germline ends. This CDR3 has 13 amino acids. CDR3 DNA: TGTGCCAGCAGCCGGGTAGGGAACACTGAAGCTTTCTTT. It is translated as CASSRVGNTEAFF.

This clone occurred once. This chain links TRBV10-3 with TRBJ2-2; D possibly corresponds to TRBD1 (5 bases). The V end lost 0 bases, the J end lost 7 bases, and 12 bases lay between the germline ends. The CDR3 contains 15 residues. Looked up from germline, CDR1 is ENHRY and CDR2 is SYGVKD. The CDR3 sequence: CAISESGQAIGELFF. CDR3 coding DNA: TGTGCCATCAGTGAGTCTGGACAAGCCATCGGGGAGCTGTTTTTT.

V gene TRBV6-2 or TRBV6-3 combines with J gene TRBJ2-7; tentatively, D is TRBD1 (6 bases). CDR1 MNHEY and CDR2 SVGEGT come from the germline V gene. CDR3 size: 15 residues. V lost 2 bases to trimming and J lost 6 bases, with 17 bases between them. The CDR3 DNA follows: TGTGCCAGCAGTTACGGCGTCAGGGGAATCCTCGAGCAGTACTTC. Amino acid sequence: CASSYGVRGILEQYF.

The rearrangement links TRBV7-9 to TRBJ2-1, with 10 bases that match TRBD2. CDR1 SEHNR and CDR2 FQNEAQ come from the germline V gene (reference sequence). This CDR3 is built from 18 residues. The trim removed 7 bases at V and 4 bases at J, leaving 16 bases unmatched. CDR3 sequence (DNA): TGTGCCAGCAACCCATCGGGGGCGGCTAGCGGGAGTTACAATGAGCAGTTCTTC. Encoded protein: CASNPSGAASGSYNEQFF.

This clone was seen just once. The chain links TRBV9 to TRBJ2-1; 7 bases fit TRBD2. The CDR3 has 14 residues. Trimming at V came to 4 bases and at J to 10 bases, leaving 11 bases not matched to a gene. CDR1 and CDR2 from the germline V gene are SGDLS and YYNGEE. The CDR3 sequence is CASSPGPTSVEQFF. Written as DNA, the CDR3 is TGTGCCAGCAGCCCGGGCCCAACTAGCGTGGAGCAGTTCTTC.